This T cell receptor beta chain was recorded in a study of cytotoxic CD8 clonotypes in ibrutinib-treated CLL. The wider study: Patients attained approximately 24 partial and 2 complete responses; at median around 5.5 years, around 15 remained remitted while about twelve progressed.

Comments on this clone: Its antigen is undetermined.

Points from the study as a whole: In sustained-remission versus progressing patients, sampling times differed. Clonality correlated strongly with circulating CD8+ T cells and exceeded age-matched healthy donors at baseline.

This CDR3 has 11 residues. Germline CDR1 reads SGHRS; CDR2 reads YFSETQ. Deletions cut 4 bases from V and 4 bases from J, with 6 bases between. Deep sequencing aimed at 1 in 200,000 to 1 in 1 million T cells' resolution. Profiling relied on immunoSEQ multiplex PCR, and the TCRdb table lists in-frame clones only, not all of them. The sample lists some 93,000 clones, approximately 82% occurring once. The genes are TRBV5-1 and TRBJ2-7; no reliable D call. The sequencing here drew on PBMCs, taken after 12 months of ibrutinib treatment. The clonotype was recovered from a human donor with chronic lymphocytic leukemia. The CDR3 bases are TGCGCCAGCAGCCCCGGGTACGAGCAGTACTTC. This codes for CASSPGYEQYF.